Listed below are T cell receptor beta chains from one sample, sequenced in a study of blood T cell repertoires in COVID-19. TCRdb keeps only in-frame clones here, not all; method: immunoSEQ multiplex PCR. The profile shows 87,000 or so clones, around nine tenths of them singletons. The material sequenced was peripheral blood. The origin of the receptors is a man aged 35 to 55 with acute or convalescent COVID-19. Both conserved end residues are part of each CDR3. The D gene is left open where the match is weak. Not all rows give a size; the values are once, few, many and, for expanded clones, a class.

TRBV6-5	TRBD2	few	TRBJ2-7	TGTGCCAGCAGCCTGGAGGGTAGCGGGCGATACGAGCAGTACTTC	CASSLEGSGRYEQYF
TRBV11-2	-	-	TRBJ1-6	TGTGCCAGCAGCTTAATTAGTCCCCGGAATTCACCCCTCCACTTT	CASSLISPRNSPLHF
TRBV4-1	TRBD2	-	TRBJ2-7	TGCGCCAGCAGCCAACCGGGACTAGCGGGGGCGGAGCAGTACTTC	CASSQPGLAGAEQYF
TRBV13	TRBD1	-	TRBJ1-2	TGTGCCAGCAGCTTCGGGCAGGGGGCGGGGTATGGCTACACCTTC	CASSFGQGAGYGYTF
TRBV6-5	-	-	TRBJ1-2	TGTGCCAGCATCGGCAGGTACAACTATGGCTACACCTTC	CASIGRYNYGYTF
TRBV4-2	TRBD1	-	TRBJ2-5	TGTGCCAGCAGCCAAGGGGAAGGGGGCGAATGGGAGACCCAGTACTTC	CASSQGEGGEWETQYF
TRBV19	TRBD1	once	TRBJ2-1	TGTGCCAGTAGTTCGGGACAGGTGTTCAATGAGCAGTTCTTC	CASSSGQVFNEQFF
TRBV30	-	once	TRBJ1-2	TGTGCCTGGAGTTTCATACCCTCCCCTGGGAGTCCCGGCTACACCTTC	CAWSFIPSPGSPGYTF
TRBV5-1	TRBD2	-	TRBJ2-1	TGCGCCAGCAGCTATGGCGGGGGGCTGTACAATGAGCAGTTCTTC	CASSYGGGLYNEQFF
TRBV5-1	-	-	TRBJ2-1	TGCGCCAGCAGCGTACGAGCGGAGTCCTACAATGAGCAGTTCTTC	CASSVRAESYNEQFF
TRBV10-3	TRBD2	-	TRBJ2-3	TGTGCCATCAGAGACGAAAGAGCGGGGGCCGATACGCAGTATTTT	CAIRDERAGADTQYF
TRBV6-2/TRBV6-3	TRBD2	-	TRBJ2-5	TGTGCCAGCAGTTTTCGACTAGCGGGGGGGGAGACCCAGTACTTC	CASSFRLAGGETQYF
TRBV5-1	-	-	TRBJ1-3	TGCGCCAGCAGCCCGAGTGGGGCGTACTCTGGAAACACCATATATTTT	CASSPSGAYSGNTIYF
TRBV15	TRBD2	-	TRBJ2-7	TGTGCCACCAGCTCAAAGCGGGGGCCGGTTGAGCAGTACTTC	CATSSKRGPVEQYF
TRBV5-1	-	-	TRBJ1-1	TGCGCCAGCAGCTTTGGGGGGGCCGGAACTGAAGCTTTCTTT	CASSFGGAGTEAFF
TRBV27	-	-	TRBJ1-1	TGTGCCAGCAGCCCAAATACAGGCATCAACACTGAAGCTTTCTTT	CASSPNTGINTEAFF
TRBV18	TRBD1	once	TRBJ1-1	TGTGCCAGCTCACCACTGAAATGGACAGGGAACACTGAAGCTTTCTTT	CASSPLKWTGNTEAFF
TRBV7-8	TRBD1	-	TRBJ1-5	TGTGCCAGCAGCGAGTTCCAGGGGGCCTCCGATCAGCCCCAGCATTTT	CASSEFQGASDQPQHF
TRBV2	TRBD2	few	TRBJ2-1	TGTGCCAGCAGTGAAGAACTAGCGGGAAGCCATGAGCAGTTCTTC	CASSEELAGSHEQFF
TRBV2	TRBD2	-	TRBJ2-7	TGTGCCAGCAGTGAAGGGCTAGCGGGAGAGTACGAGCAGTACTTC	CASSEGLAGEYEQYF
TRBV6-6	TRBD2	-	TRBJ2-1	TGTGCCAGCAGTCGATCGGCTAGCGGGGCAACCTACAATGAGCAGTTCTTC	CASSRSASGATYNEQFF
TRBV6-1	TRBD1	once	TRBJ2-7	TGTGCCAGCAGTGAATTGACAGGGGGGTCCTACGAGCAGTACTTC	CASSELTGGSYEQYF
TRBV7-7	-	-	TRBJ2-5	TGTGCTAGCAGCTTAGGAGGGCCGGAGACCCAGTACTTC	CASSLGGPETQYF
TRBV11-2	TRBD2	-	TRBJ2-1	TGTGCCAGCAGCGTGGAGCGGGAGGGTAATGAGCAGTTCTTC	CASSVEREGNEQFF
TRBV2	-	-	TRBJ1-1	TGTGCCAGCGGGGTCGCGGGGAACACTGAAGCTTTCTTT	CASGVAGNTEAFF
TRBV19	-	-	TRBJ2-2	TGTGCCAGTAGCCTCCTCGCGGCCTTTTGGTCTGGGGAGCTGTTTTTT	CASSLLAAFWSGELFF
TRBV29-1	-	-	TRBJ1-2	TGCAGCGTTCCTCGGGCAGGGAGGGACGGCTACACCTTC	CSVPRAGRDGYTF
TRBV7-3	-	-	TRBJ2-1	TGTGCCAGCAGTAAGGGGGGGCGACTTCGGAATGAGCAGTTCTTC	CASSKGGRLRNEQFF
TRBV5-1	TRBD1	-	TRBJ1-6	TGCGCCAGCAGCTTGGGACAGGGGAATTCACCCCTCCACTTT	CASSLGQGNSPLHF
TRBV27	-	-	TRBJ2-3	TGTGCCAGCAGCCCCTTCTCTGGGGGCCGCACAGATACGCAGTATTTT	CASSPFSGGRTDTQYF
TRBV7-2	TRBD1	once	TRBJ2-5	TGTGCCAGCAGTTCAACAGGGGGCGTTTTCAAGACCCAGTACTTC	CASSSTGGVFKTQYF
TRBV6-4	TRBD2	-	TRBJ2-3	TGTGCCAGCAGTGACTCCACTTTGGCGGGAGGAGGCACAGATACGCAGTATTTT	CASSDSTLAGGGTDTQYF
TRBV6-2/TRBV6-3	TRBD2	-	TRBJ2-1	TGTGCCAGCAGCTTAGACGGACTAGCGGGTTCCAATGAGCAGTTCTTC	CASSLDGLAGSNEQFF
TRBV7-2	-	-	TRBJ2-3	TGTGCCAGCACCCCAACCAGGGGCGCAGATACGCAGTATTTT	CASTPTRGADTQYF
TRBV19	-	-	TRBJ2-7	TGTGCCAGTAGTATAGGTGTGTCCTACTACGAGCAGTACTTC	CASSIGVSYYEQYF
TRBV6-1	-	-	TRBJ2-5	TGTGCCAGCAGTGACAGGCCCTGGGAAGAGACCCAGTACTTC	CASSDRPWEETQYF
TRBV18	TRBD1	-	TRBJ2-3	TGTGCCAGCTCACCAGACAGGGTAACAGATACGCAGTATTTT	CASSPDRVTDTQYF
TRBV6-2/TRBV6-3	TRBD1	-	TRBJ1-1	TGTGCCAGCAGTTACCGTTGGGACAGTTCAAGCACTGAAGCTTTCTTT	CASSYRWDSSSTEAFF
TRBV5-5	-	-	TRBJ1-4	TGTGCCAGCAGCTTGTTTGGGGGGAATGCTGAAAAACTGTTTTTT	CASSLFGGNAEKLFF